This T cell receptor (beta chain) was sequenced during a study of T-cell memory formation after mild COVID-19. TCRdb analysed the 5' RACE reads with MiXCR anew, one entry per CDR3 protein. The sample has fewer than 650,000 distinct CDR3 sequences; roughly 22% are singletons. Germline V lookup: CDR1 SGHRS, CDR2 YFSETQ. CDR3 length: 17 amino acids. With 4 bases clipped from V and 5 bases from J, the junction kept 11 bases outside the gene matches. This clonotype was obtained from an adult woman who had mild COVID-19 (a few samples of this study predate the infection). Cell type and time point are not known. The V gene is TRBV5-1, the J gene TRBJ2-2; 10 bases are a match to TRBD1. Specimen: PBMCs or a T cell subset sorted from them (not recorded which). This chain's CDR3 is CASSRLPGQGITGELFF. CDR3 nucleotides: TGCGCCAGCAGCCGGCTCCCGGGACAGGGGATAACCGGGGAGCTGTTTTTT. The variable domain in full, with the rest retrieved from reference TRBV5-1 and TRBJ2-2, is KAGVTQTPRYLIKTRGQQVTLSCSPISGHRSVSWYQQTPGQGLQFLFEYFSETQRNKGNFPGRFSGRQFSNSRSEMNVSTLELGDSALYLCASSRLPGQGITGELFFGEGSRLTVL.